This entry is about one T cell receptor (beta chain). The antigen remains undetermined. This specimen comes from a study of response to subunit inactivated influenza vaccine. Study-level points and caveats: With each seasonal influenza vaccination, the authors suggested, few new T cells are recruited.

This CDR3 region has 16 residues. Trimming removed 3 bases from V and 5 bases from J, with 16 bases in between. Germline V gene lookup returns CDR1 MDHEN and CDR2 SYDVKM. TCRdb processed the RT-PCR reads anew with MiXCR; each CDR3 protein has one entry. The sample lists hundreds of thousands of distinct CDR3 sequences; approximately 10% were seen once. The receptor was isolated from a man between 45 and 60 years old who received an inactivated influenza vaccine. The starting material was PBMCs from blood, obtained on the day of vaccination. The chain joins TRBV28 to TRBJ2-2; no definite D call. The chain's CDR3 is CASSFLPGLGTGELFF. In DNA form, the CDR3 reads TGTGCCAGCAGTTTCTTACCCGGCTTGGGGACCGGGGAGCTGTTTTTT.